What follows are 26 T cell receptor beta chains derived from one specimen sequenced in a study of blood T cell repertoires in COVID-19. Sequencing used immunoSEQ multiplex PCR; TCRdb keeps in-frame clones, though not all of them. Here the sample spans 150,000 to 200,000 clones, 90% to 95% being singletons. Specimen: peripheral blood. The receptors originated from a man aged 50-59 years with acute or convalescent COVID-19.

This chain connects TRBV19 to TRBJ2-1, with TRBD2 matching over 9 bases. CDR3 length: 18 residues. Trimming at V came to 0 bases and at J to 8 bases, leaving 14 bases not matched to a gene. Per germline, CDR1 LNHDA and CDR2 SQIVND (reference sequence). The CDR3, as DNA: TGTGCCAGTAGTATAGAGGGCGGGAGGGCCTCTATCTGGGATGAGCAGTTCTTC. Translated: CASSIEGGRASIWDEQFF.

The rearrangement uses TRBV5-1 and TRBJ2-2, with a tentative D call TRBD2 (6 bases). The CDR3 has 16 amino acids. The germline V gene has CDR1 SGHRS and CDR2 YFSETQ. V was clipped by 0 bases and J by 0 bases, with 9 bases between them. CDR3 DNA sequence: TGCGCCAGCAGCTTGGGCCGGGGGTCGAACACCGGGGAGCTGTTTTTT. Translated, it gives CASSLGRGSNTGELFF.

This clone was detected once. V is TRBV10-3 and J is TRBJ2-1, with D perhaps TRBD1 (6 bases). This CDR3 spans 15 amino acids. V shed 8 bases and J shed 0 bases, with 14 bases lying between them. Per germline, CDR1 ENHRY and CDR2 SYGVKD. The CDR3 DNA sequence: TGTGCCATCTCCCGAGGGGGATACTCCTACAATGAGCAGTTCTTC. This translates into CAISRGGYSYNEQFF.

The chain couples TRBV30 to TRBJ2-3; 8 bases fit TRBD1. Germline V gives CDR1 GTSNPN, CDR2 SVGIG (reference sequence). The CDR3 extends over 15 amino acids. The V segment lost 6 bases and the J segment 2 bases; nucleotides outside the gene matches: 10. CDR3 sequence: CACERGTGLTDTQYF. CDR3 nucleotides: TGTGCCTGTGAAAGAGGGACAGGCCTCACAGATACGCAGTATTTT.

The genes are TRBV19 and TRBJ2-3; D perhaps matches TRBD2 (6 bases). The ends were cut back, 7 bases at V and 4 bases at J, with 12 bases in the middle. The CDR3 spans 13 residues. Looked up from germline, CDR1 is LNHDA and CDR2 is SQIVND (reference sequence). In nucleotides, the CDR3 is TGTGCCAGTAACGGAGGAGGGTCAGATACGCAGTATTTT. Its translation: CASNGGGSDTQYF.

The rearrangement links TRBV28 to TRBJ1-4, with 7 nucleotides matching TRBD1. Trimming removed 8 bases from V and 6 bases from J; junction bases left unmatched: 3. In germline, CDR1 is MDHEN, CDR2 SYDVKM. The CDR3 runs to 12 residues. CDR3: CASGTADEKLFF. The CDR3, as DNA: TGTGCCAGCGGGACAGCGGATGAAAAACTGTTTTTT.

The CDR3 nucleotides read TGTGCCAGCAGGGTTAGCGGGGGGACAAGCACAGATACGCAGTATTTT. This encodes CASRVSGGTSTDTQYF. The J gene is TRBJ2-3, the V gene TRBV2, with 10 bases that match TRBD2. CDR1 is SNHLY, CDR2 FYNNEI, per germline. V was pared by 6 bases and J by 0 bases, with 6 bases of the junction left unmatched. The CDR3 is 16 amino acids.

The chain carries TRBV30 and TRBJ2-7; D may be TRBD2 (5 bases). V gave up 5 bases and J gave up 3 bases, with 11 bases separating them. In germline, CDR1 is GTSNPN, CDR2 SVGIG (reference sequence). The CDR3 has 12 amino acids. CDR3 nucleotides: TGTGCCTGGGCTCCTACTAGCTACGAGCAGTACTTC. Encoded protein: CAWAPTSYEQYF.

J is TRBJ2-3 and V is TRBV29-1, with D maybe TRBD1 (5 bases). CDR3 size: 12 residues. V lost 6 bases and J 0 bases, leaving 7 bases between the germline ends. Germline V CDR1 and CDR2: SQVTM, ANQGSEA. The CDR3 is CSVDTSTDTQYF. In DNA, the CDR3 is TGCAGCGTGGACACTAGCACAGATACGCAGTATTTT.

V gene TRBV6-4 combines with J gene TRBJ2-3; D unresolved. Trimming took off 5 bases at V and 2 bases at J, with 8 bases between the two ends. CDR1 MRHNA and CDR2 SNTAGT come from the germline V gene. The CDR3 has 13 residues. This CDR3 is CASSPSLTDTQYF. The CDR3 DNA is TGTGCCAGCAGTCCCTCACTCACAGATACGCAGTATTTT.

This clone was detected once. This chain uses TRBV24-1 with TRBJ2-1; TRBD2 is a possible D gene (7 bases). CDR3 size: 18 residues. Trimming left V 4 bases short and J 0 bases short, with 18 bases between. CDR1 and CDR2 (germline): KGHDR, SFDVKD. CDR3 nucleotide sequence: TGTGCCACCAGTGAATGGAGGGGGGGCTTAAGCTCCTACAATGAGCAGTTCTTC. Amino acids: CATSEWRGGLSSYNEQFF.

The chain is built from TRBV7-6 and TRBJ2-6; TRBD1 matches 7 bases. Germline V gene data show CDR1 as SGHVS and CDR2 as FNYEAQ. V trimming: 1 base; J trimming: 0 bases; junction bases outside the gene matches: 6. This CDR3 has 18 amino acids. The CDR3 reads CASSLERQGSSGANVLTF. The CDR3 bases are TGTGCCAGCAGCTTAGAGAGACAGGGCAGCTCTGGGGCCAACGTCCTGACTTTC.

The chain recombines TRBV7-2 with TRBJ1-2; the D is unclear. The ends were cut back, 1 base at V and 0 bases at J, with 12 bases in the middle. This CDR3 contains 16 residues. Germline V gene sequence: CDR1 SGHTA, CDR2 FQGNSA. The CDR3 bases are TGTGCCAGCAGCTTAGACTCGGCGGTTCCTAACTATGGCTACACCTTC. Amino acids: CASSLDSAVPNYGYTF.

Comments on this clone: At one of its ends the junction is not consistent with the germline gene, which may arise from a read error. The chain recombines TRBV7-7 with TRBJ2-5; 7 bases are a match to TRBD2. The CDR3 is 13 residues long. Germline V gene data show CDR1 as SSHAT and CDR2 as FNYEAQ (reference sequence). The CDR3 here is CASSWTRQETQYF. CDR3 bases: TGTGCTAGCAGCTGGACTAGACAAGAGACCCAGTACTTC.

This rearrangement joins TRBV5-5 to TRBJ2-7; D might be TRBD2 (6 bases). CDR3 length: 14 amino acids. Germline V CDR1 and CDR2: SGHKS, YYEKEE (reference sequence). V was shortened by 4 bases and J by 3 bases, with 14 bases between the two germline ends. CDR3 sequence: CASSQGGGSYEQYF. DNA of the CDR3: TGTGCCAGCAGCCAAGGAGGAGGGAGCTACGAGCAGTACTTC.

V and J are TRBV7-9 and TRBJ2-5, with 13 bases identical to TRBD2. Germline values: CDR1 SEHNR, CDR2 FQNEAQ (reference sequence). V dropped 5 bases and J dropped 2; count of bases not matched to a gene: 2. CDR3 length: 15 residues. CDR3: CASSRGLAGQETQYF. The CDR3 nucleotides are TGTGCCAGCAGCCGGGGACTAGCGGGACAAGAGACCCAGTACTTC.

The gene calls are TRBV29-1 and TRBJ1-1, with 8 bases aligning to TRBD1. The V segment lost 6 bases and the J segment 11 bases; nucleotides outside the gene matches: 14. The germline CDR1 and CDR2 sequences are SQVTM and ANQGSEA. There are 13 residues in the CDR3. CDR3 sequence: CSVAQGGELLAFF. The CDR3 nucleotides are TGCAGCGTAGCACAGGGGGGCGAACTCCTGGCTTTCTTT.

V usage is TRBV5-1 and J usage is TRBJ2-5; D remains unclear. The V end lost 4 bases, the J end lost 1 base, and 5 bases lay between the germline ends. The CDR3 is 12 amino acids. Germline CDR1 reads SGHRS; CDR2 reads YFSETQ. This chain's CDR3 is CASSRSQETQYF. CDR3 in DNA: TGCGCCAGCAGCCGGAGCCAAGAGACCCAGTACTTC.

The chain is built from TRBV19 and TRBJ1-1; TRBD1 agrees at 10 bases. The CDR3 sequence is 15 residues long. Germline V gives CDR1 LNHDA, CDR2 SQIVND (reference sequence). The junction had 7 bases not matched to a gene; V was cut back by 4 bases and J by 5 bases. CDR3 region: CASSKRGTGVTEAFF. DNA for the CDR3: TGTGCCAGTAGTAAAAGAGGGACAGGGGTAACTGAAGCTTTCTTT.

This chain joins TRBV15 and TRBJ2-1, with 9 bases fitting TRBD1. Germline CDR1 is LNHNV and CDR2 is YYDKDF (reference sequence). The CDR3 is made up of 15 amino acids. V trimming: 3 bases; J trimming: 3 bases; junction bases outside the gene matches: 3. The CDR3 here is CATSSGTGNYNEQFF. DNA for the CDR3: TGTGCCACCAGCAGTGGGACAGGGAACTACAATGAGCAGTTCTTC.

V gene TRBV5-1 combines with J gene TRBJ2-1; 8 nucleotides line up with TRBD2. The germline gives CDR1 SGHRS, CDR2 YFSETQ. CDR3 length equals 16 residues. The ends lost 1 base at V and 3 bases at J; junction bases unmatched: 6. CDR3 coding DNA: TGCGCCAGCAGCTTGACCAATCGGGGGGGCTACAATGAGCAGTTCTTC. Its protein is CASSLTNRGGYNEQFF.

The V and J genes are TRBV9 and TRBJ1-3; D is unresolved. The CDR3 has 14 residues. The germline gives CDR1 SGDLS, CDR2 YYNGEE. V was shortened by 0 bases and J by 0 bases, with 4 bases between the two germline ends. CDR3 coding DNA: TGTGCCAGCAGCGTAGCATTCTCTGGAAACACCATATATTTT. This translates into CASSVAFSGNTIYF. The variable domain in full, completed from reference TRBV9 and TRBJ1-3, reads DSGVTQTPKHLITATGQRVTLRCSPRSGDLSVYWYQQSLDQGLQFLIQYYNGEERAKGNILERFSAQQFPDLHSELNLSSLELGDSALYFCASSVAFSGNTIYFGEGSWLTVV.

V gene TRBV5-1 combines with J gene TRBJ2-1, with 8 bases fitting TRBD2. CDR1 SGHRS and CDR2 YFSETQ come from the germline V gene. Unmatched junction bases numbered 13, after V lost 4 bases and J lost 7 bases. The CDR3 spans 16 residues. In DNA, the CDR3 is TGCGCCAGCAGCCCCCGGGGGGGCCAAGGGAAAAATGAGCAGTTCTTC. Translating gives CASSPRGGQGKNEQFF.

The chain carries TRBV7-9 and TRBJ1-3, with TRBD1 as a possible D gene (5 bases). This CDR3 has 17 amino acids. V was shortened by 1 base and J by 0 bases, with 13 bases between the two germline ends. Germline V CDR1 and CDR2: SEHNR, FQNEAQ (reference sequence). The CDR3 DNA reads TGTGCCAGCAGCTTAGGTTTAGCGGGGGACTCTGGAAACACCATATATTTT. Translated, it gives CASSLGLAGDSGNTIYF.

The V and J genes are TRBV7-9 and TRBJ1-2; the D is unclear. CDR1 SEHNR and CDR2 FQNEAQ come from the germline V gene (reference sequence). CDR3 size: 13 residues. Trimming left V 5 bases short and J 4 bases short, with 11 bases between. The CDR3 DNA reads as TGTGCCAGCAGCCGAACGGGGATCTATGGCTACACCTTC. Protein sequence: CASSRTGIYGYTF.

The chain couples TRBV5-1 to TRBJ1-4; D is unresolved. V lost 3 bases and J lost 8, with 14 bases in between. The germline V gene has CDR1 SGHRS and CDR2 YFSETQ. This CDR3 has 14 amino acids. CDR3 nucleotides: TGCGCCAGCAGCTCGGACGGGGAAGTGGAAAAACTGTTTTTT. Translation gives CASSSDGEVEKLFF.